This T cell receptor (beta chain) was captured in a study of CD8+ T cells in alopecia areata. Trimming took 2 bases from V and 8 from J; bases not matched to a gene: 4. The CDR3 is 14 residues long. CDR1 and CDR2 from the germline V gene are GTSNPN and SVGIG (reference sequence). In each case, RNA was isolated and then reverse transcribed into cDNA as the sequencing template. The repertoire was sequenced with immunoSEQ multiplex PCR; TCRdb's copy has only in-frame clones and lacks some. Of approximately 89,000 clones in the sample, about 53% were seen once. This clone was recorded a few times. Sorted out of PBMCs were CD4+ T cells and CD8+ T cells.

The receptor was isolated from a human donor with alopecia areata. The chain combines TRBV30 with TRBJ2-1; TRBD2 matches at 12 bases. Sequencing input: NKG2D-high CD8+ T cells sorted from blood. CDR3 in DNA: TGTGCCTGGAGTCTAGCGGGGGGGCCCGATGAGCAGTTCTTC. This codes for CAWSLAGGPDEQFF.